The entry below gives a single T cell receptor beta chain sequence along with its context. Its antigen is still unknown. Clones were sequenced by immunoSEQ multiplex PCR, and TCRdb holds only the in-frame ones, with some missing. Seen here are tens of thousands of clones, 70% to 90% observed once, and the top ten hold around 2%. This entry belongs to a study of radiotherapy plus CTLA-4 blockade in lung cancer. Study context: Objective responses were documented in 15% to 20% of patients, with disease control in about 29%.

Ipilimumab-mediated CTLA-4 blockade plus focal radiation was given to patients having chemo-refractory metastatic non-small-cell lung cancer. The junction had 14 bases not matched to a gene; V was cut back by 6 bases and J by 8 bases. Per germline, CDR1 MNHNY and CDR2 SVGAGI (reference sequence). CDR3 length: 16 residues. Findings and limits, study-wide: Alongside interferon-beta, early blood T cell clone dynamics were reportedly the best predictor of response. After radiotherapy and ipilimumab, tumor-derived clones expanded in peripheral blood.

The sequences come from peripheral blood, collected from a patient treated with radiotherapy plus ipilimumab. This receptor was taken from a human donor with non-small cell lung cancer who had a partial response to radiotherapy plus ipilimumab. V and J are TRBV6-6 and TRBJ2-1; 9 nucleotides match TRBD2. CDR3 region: CASSPSLAGGDHEQFF. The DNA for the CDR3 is TGTGCCAGCAGCCCTTCGCTGGCGGGGGGGGATCATGAGCAGTTCTTC.